These T cell receptor beta chains were read from a single sample in a study of blood T cell repertoires in COVID-19. Data came from immunoSEQ multiplex PCR; TCRdb stores just in-frame clones and leaves some out. The sample records 200,000 to 300,000 clones, approximately 83% being singletons. Source material: peripheral blood. The receptors derive from a woman younger than 45 who had recovered from COVID-19. The CDR3 runs from the conserved cysteine through the conserved F or W. The D gene is left open where the match is weak. Clone size appears in some rows only: once, few, many, or a class for an expanded clone.

D gene: .
V gene: TRBV4-3
J gene: TRBJ1-2
clone size: .
CDR3 length: 14
CDR3 DNA: TGCGCCAGCAGCCAAGATTCAACAGGGAATAGCTACACCTTC
CDR3 protein: CASSQDSTGNSYTF

D gene: TRBD1
V gene: TRBV5-4
J gene: TRBJ2-5
clone size: .
CDR3 length: 15
CDR3 DNA: TGTGCCAGCAGCTACCCGACAGGGGACCAAGAGACCCAGTACTTC
CDR3 protein: CASSYPTGDQETQYF

D gene: TRBD1
V gene: TRBV19
J gene: TRBJ1-5
clone size: .
CDR3 length: 15
CDR3 DNA: TGTGCCAGTAGTAACACAGGGGGAATGGTACAGCCCCAGCATTTT
CDR3 protein: CASSNTGGMVQPQHF

D gene: TRBD2
V gene: TRBV18
J gene: TRBJ2-3
clone size: once
CDR3 length: 17
CDR3 DNA: TGTGCCAGCTCACCACCGAGTCAAGCGGGGGGAACAGATACGCAGTATTTT
CDR3 protein: CASSPPSQAGGTDTQYF

D gene: TRBD2
V gene: TRBV5-5
J gene: TRBJ2-5
clone size: .
CDR3 length: 15
CDR3 DNA: TGTGCCAGCAGCTGGGGAGTAGCGGGTAAAGAGACCCAGTACTTC
CDR3 protein: CASSWGVAGKETQYF

D gene: TRBD2
V gene: TRBV30
J gene: TRBJ2-2
clone size: .
CDR3 length: 17
CDR3 DNA: TGTGCCTGGAGTCGGTTAGCGGGGGGGGTCAACACCGGGGAGCTGTTTTTT
CDR3 protein: CAWSRLAGGVNTGELFF

D gene: TRBD1
V gene: TRBV7-2
J gene: TRBJ1-2
clone size: .
CDR3 length: 14
CDR3 DNA: TGTGCCAGCAGCTTCGGGACAGGGACCTATGGCTACACCTTC
CDR3 protein: CASSFGTGTYGYTF

D gene: TRBD1
V gene: TRBV7-3
J gene: TRBJ1-2
clone size: few
CDR3 length: 13
CDR3 DNA: TGTGCCAGCAGCCCGGGGACAGAATATGGCTACACCTTC
CDR3 protein: CASSPGTEYGYTF

D gene: TRBD1
V gene: TRBV15
J gene: TRBJ2-3
clone size: .
CDR3 length: 16
CDR3 DNA: TGTGCCACCTCCCGTGGGGGACAGCTCCACACAGATACGCAGTATTTT
CDR3 protein: CATSRGGQLHTDTQYF

D gene: TRBD1
V gene: TRBV6-5
J gene: TRBJ1-4
clone size: .
CDR3 length: 14
CDR3 DNA: TGTGCCAGCGCACCGGGACAGACTAATGAAAAACTGTTTTTT
CDR3 protein: CASAPGQTNEKLFF

D gene: .
V gene: TRBV2
J gene: TRBJ2-1
clone size: .
CDR3 length: 14
CDR3 DNA: TGTGCCAGCACACTTTTAGCTTCCTACAATGAGCAGTTCTTC
CDR3 protein: CASTLLASYNEQFF

D gene: TRBD1
V gene: TRBV7-9
J gene: TRBJ2-1
clone size: .
CDR3 length: 15
CDR3 DNA: TGTGCCAGCAGCACAGGGACAGGGGTCGACAATGAGCAGTTCTTC
CDR3 protein: CASSTGTGVDNEQFF

D gene: .
V gene: TRBV27
J gene: TRBJ1-2
clone size: .
CDR3 length: 18
CDR3 DNA: TGTGCCAGCAGTTCTACGACCTACAGGGAGGGAGATAACTATGGCTACACCTTC
CDR3 protein: CASSSTTYREGDNYGYTF

D gene: .
V gene: TRBV9
J gene: TRBJ1-1
clone size: once
CDR3 length: 16
CDR3 DNA: TGTGCCAGCGCAGTAGGAGCCGTACTCACGGGCACTGAAGCTTTCTTT
CDR3 protein: CASAVGAVLTGTEAFF

D gene: TRBD2
V gene: TRBV11-3
J gene: TRBJ2-7
clone size: .
CDR3 length: 15
CDR3 DNA: TGTGCCAGCAGCTTAGACTCCAACCCCGGGGGGGAGCAGTACTTC
CDR3 protein: CASSLDSNPGGEQYF

D gene: TRBD1
V gene: TRBV7-6
J gene: TRBJ2-7
clone size: .
CDR3 length: 16
CDR3 DNA: TGTGCCAGCACCCCTACCCACGGACAGGGGCTGGGGGAGCAGTACTTC
CDR3 protein: CASTPTHGQGLGEQYF

D gene: TRBD1
V gene: TRBV9
J gene: TRBJ1-2
clone size: .
CDR3 length: 14
CDR3 DNA: TGTGCCAGCAGCGCTGGACAGGAAGGGTATGGCTACACCTTC
CDR3 protein: CASSAGQEGYGYTF

D gene: .
V gene: TRBV30
J gene: TRBJ1-2
clone size: .
CDR3 length: 11
CDR3 DNA: TGTGCCTGGCCTGGGGGCAATGGCTACACCTTC
CDR3 protein: CAWPGGNGYTF

D gene: TRBD1
V gene: TRBV9
J gene: TRBJ1-6
clone size: .
CDR3 length: 15
CDR3 DNA: TGTGCCAGCAGCCCTTGGGGACAGGATAATTCACCCCTCCACTTT
CDR3 protein: CASSPWGQDNSPLHF

D gene: TRBD1
V gene: TRBV5-1
J gene: TRBJ1-5
clone size: .
CDR3 length: 19
CDR3 DNA: TGCGCCAGCAGCCCTAATAAGGACAGGGGGCCTTATAGCAATCAGCCCCAGCATTTT
CDR3 protein: CASSPNKDRGPYSNQPQHF

D gene: TRBD2
V gene: TRBV5-1
J gene: TRBJ2-3
clone size: .
CDR3 length: 15
CDR3 DNA: TGCGCCAGCGGGCAGACTAGCAGTAGCACAGATACGCAGTATTTT
CDR3 protein: CASGQTSSSTDTQYF

D gene: TRBD1
V gene: TRBV19
J gene: TRBJ2-7
clone size: .
CDR3 length: 15
CDR3 DNA: TGTGCCAGTAGTATAATGTCCGGGACAGTTTCCGAGCAGTACTTC
CDR3 protein: CASSIMSGTVSEQYF

D gene: .
V gene: TRBV5-4
J gene: TRBJ2-6
clone size: once
CDR3 length: 18
CDR3 DNA: TGTGCCAGCAGCCTTCTACAGGCTGTGGACTCTGGGGCCAACGTCCTGACTTTC
CDR3 protein: CASSLLQAVDSGANVLTF

D gene: TRBD2
V gene: TRBV4-3
J gene: TRBJ2-2
clone size: once
CDR3 length: 19
CDR3 DNA: TGCGCCAGCAGCCAAGTGTCTAGGCTAGCGGGGGGGCCGATCGGGGAGCTGTTTTTT
CDR3 protein: CASSQVSRLAGGPIGELFF

D gene: TRBD2
V gene: TRBV4-2
J gene: TRBJ2-2
clone size: .
CDR3 length: 17
CDR3 DNA: TGTGCCAGCAGCCGGACTAGCGGGGGGGCAAACACCGGGGAGCTGTTTTTT
CDR3 protein: CASSRTSGGANTGELFF

D gene: .
V gene: TRBV4-3
J gene: TRBJ2-2
clone size: once
CDR3 length: 17
CDR3 DNA: TGCGCCAGCAGCCAGAGGGGCAGGGGCTCGGACACCGGGGAGCTGTTTTTT
CDR3 protein: CASSQRGRGSDTGELFF

D gene: .
V gene: TRBV5-1
J gene: TRBJ2-1
clone size: .
CDR3 length: 14
CDR3 DNA: TGCGCCAGCAGCTTGCAGGGTAGCTACAATGAGCAGTTCTTC
CDR3 protein: CASSLQGSYNEQFF

D gene: .
V gene: TRBV2
J gene: TRBJ2-7
clone size: once
CDR3 length: 15
CDR3 DNA: TGTGCCAGCAGTGATGGGGAGGTCCCACTTTACGAGCAGTACTTC
CDR3 protein: CASSDGEVPLYEQYF

D gene: .
V gene: TRBV2
J gene: TRBJ2-5
clone size: .
CDR3 length: 11
CDR3 DNA: TGTGCCAGCACCTACCAAGAGACCCAGTACTTC
CDR3 protein: CASTYQETQYF

D gene: TRBD1
V gene: TRBV7-9
J gene: TRBJ1-1
clone size: .
CDR3 length: 16
CDR3 DNA: TGTGCCAGCAGTCCCAGGACAGGGTTCATGAACACTGAAGCTTTCTTT
CDR3 protein: CASSPRTGFMNTEAFF

D gene: .
V gene: TRBV11-1
J gene: TRBJ2-7
clone size: few
CDR3 length: 15
CDR3 DNA: TGTGCCAGCAGCTTAGAACAGGGTGGCTTCTACGAGCAGTACTTC
CDR3 protein: CASSLEQGGFYEQYF

D gene: .
V gene: TRBV4-2
J gene: TRBJ1-2
clone size: .
CDR3 length: 16
CDR3 DNA: TGTGCCAGCAGCCAAGATCAGGGAGGGGGAAACTATGGCTACACCTTC
CDR3 protein: CASSQDQGGGNYGYTF

D gene: TRBD1
V gene: TRBV2
J gene: TRBJ2-2
clone size: .
CDR3 length: 16
CDR3 DNA: TGTGCCAGCAGTGAGCGGGCAGGGGGAAGGACCGGGGAGCTGTTTTTT
CDR3 protein: CASSERAGGRTGELFF

D gene: TRBD2
V gene: TRBV7-9
J gene: TRBJ2-1
clone size: .
CDR3 length: 16
CDR3 DNA: TGTGCCAGCAGCCCAACCGGGACTAGCGTACACAATGAGCAGTTCTTC
CDR3 protein: CASSPTGTSVHNEQFF

D gene: TRBD1
V gene: TRBV5-5
J gene: TRBJ1-2
clone size: few
CDR3 length: 16
CDR3 DNA: TGTGCCAGCAGCTTGGTGGCAGGGGGTCCTAACTATGGCTACACCTTC
CDR3 protein: CASSLVAGGPNYGYTF

D gene: .
V gene: TRBV10-3
J gene: TRBJ2-3
clone size: .
CDR3 length: 14
CDR3 DNA: TGTGCCATCAGTCAGGGATCAACGGGAGAGCGGCAGTATTTT
CDR3 protein: CAISQGSTGERQYF

D gene: TRBD2
V gene: TRBV5-6
J gene: TRBJ2-1
clone size: .
CDR3 length: 14
CDR3 DNA: TGTGCCAGCAGCTTAAGCGGGGTTGACAATGAGCAGTTCTTC
CDR3 protein: CASSLSGVDNEQFF

D gene: TRBD1
V gene: TRBV27
J gene: TRBJ1-1
clone size: .
CDR3 length: 16
CDR3 DNA: TGTGCCAGCAGTTCCGGGACAGGCTATATGAACACTGAAGCTTTCTTT
CDR3 protein: CASSSGTGYMNTEAFF

D gene: TRBD1
V gene: TRBV9
J gene: TRBJ2-2
clone size: .
CDR3 length: 16
CDR3 DNA: TGTGCCAGCAGCGTTGGACAGGGGGCCATCACCGGGGAGCTGTTTTTT
CDR3 protein: CASSVGQGAITGELFF

D gene: TRBD1
V gene: TRBV18
J gene: TRBJ1-5
clone size: .
CDR3 length: 15
CDR3 DNA: TGTGCCAGCTCAAGACAGGGTGGGGGCAATCAGCCCCAGCATTTT
CDR3 protein: CASSRQGGGNQPQHF

D gene: .
V gene: TRBV5-1
J gene: TRBJ2-1
clone size: .
CDR3 length: 15
CDR3 DNA: TGCGCCAGCGTTCGGGGGTCAGGGTCTTACAATGAGCAGTTCTTC
CDR3 protein: CASVRGSGSYNEQFF

D gene: TRBD1
V gene: TRBV5-1
J gene: TRBJ2-7
clone size: .
CDR3 length: 15
CDR3 DNA: TGCGCCAGCAGCGGGTTGGACAGGGGGGCCTACGAGCAGTACTTC
CDR3 protein: CASSGLDRGAYEQYF

D gene: TRBD2
V gene: TRBV5-1
J gene: TRBJ2-7
clone size: once
CDR3 length: 15
CDR3 DNA: TGCGCCAGCAGCTTGGGGGCGGGGGGACCTTCCGAGCAGTACTTC
CDR3 protein: CASSLGAGGPSEQYF

D gene: .
V gene: TRBV5-1
J gene: TRBJ1-6
clone size: .
CDR3 length: 14
CDR3 DNA: TGCGCCAGCAGCGCCCGGGGGGCGGATTCACCCCTCCACTTT
CDR3 protein: CASSARGADSPLHF

D gene: .
V gene: TRBV7-8
J gene: TRBJ2-2
clone size: .
CDR3 length: 14
CDR3 DNA: TGTGCCAGCAGCTTAGCTGGGGGGAGCGGGGAGCTGTTTTTT
CDR3 protein: CASSLAGGSGELFF

D gene: TRBD1
V gene: TRBV6-6
J gene: TRBJ1-2
clone size: .
CDR3 length: 13
CDR3 DNA: TGTGCCAGCAGAGGACAGGCGACGGATGGCTACACCTTC
CDR3 protein: CASRGQATDGYTF

D gene: .
V gene: TRBV30
J gene: TRBJ1-1
clone size: .
CDR3 length: 14
CDR3 DNA: TGTGCCTGGAGTCAGTGGGGGCGAACCACTGAAGCTTTCTTT
CDR3 protein: CAWSQWGRTTEAFF

D gene: TRBD1
V gene: TRBV7-6
J gene: TRBJ2-5
clone size: once
CDR3 length: 12
CDR3 DNA: TGTGCCAGCTCACAGGGGTTGGAGACCCAGTACTTC
CDR3 protein: CASSQGLETQYF

D gene: .
V gene: TRBV7-8
J gene: TRBJ2-3
clone size: .
CDR3 length: 13
CDR3 DNA: TGTGCCAGCAGCATGACTAGTACAGATACGCAGTATTTT
CDR3 protein: CASSMTSTDTQYF

D gene: TRBD1
V gene: TRBV24-1
J gene: TRBJ1-5
clone size: few
CDR3 length: 14
CDR3 DNA: TGTGCCACCAGTCCCCGGGACAGTAATCAGCCCCAGCATTTT
CDR3 protein: CATSPRDSNQPQHF

D gene: TRBD2
V gene: TRBV7-2
J gene: TRBJ2-1
clone size: .
CDR3 length: 16
CDR3 DNA: TGTGCCAGCAGCTTAATTAGGGCGGGGGGGAACAATGAGCAGTTCTTC
CDR3 protein: CASSLIRAGGNNEQFF

D gene: TRBD1
V gene: TRBV5-1
J gene: TRBJ2-2
clone size: .
CDR3 length: 15
CDR3 DNA: TGCGCCAGCTCTGAAGGGGGCAGGAGCACCGGGGAGCTGTTTTTT
CDR3 protein: CASSEGGRSTGELFF

D gene: TRBD1
V gene: TRBV11-2
J gene: TRBJ1-3
clone size: .
CDR3 length: 14
CDR3 DNA: TGTGCCAGCAGCCCCGGACAGGGGGGTAACACCATATATTTT
CDR3 protein: CASSPGQGGNTIYF